Listed here are 25 T cell receptor beta chains from one sample, sequenced in a study of control samples from healthy donors and cancer patients (dated by TCRdb to about 2020). The library was prepared using the immunoSEQ multiplex PCR assay. TCRdb provides this immuneACCESS table in a form limited to in-frame rearrangements. Some clones are lacking; in checked studies, under half of them reflect an unresolved V gene, and why the rest are absent is not known. Recorded for this sample are approximately 94,000 clones; approximately 91% of them occurred a single time. Over 0.75% of the sample rests with the top ten. The sequenced sample consisted of blood. These receptors originate from a woman between 25 and 40 years old in good health.

The V and J genes are TRBV27 and TRBJ1-1; 10 bases match TRBD1. Germline CDR1 reads MNHEY; CDR2 reads SMNVEV (reference sequence). Trimming took 5 bases from V and 5 from J; bases not matched to a gene: 11. This CDR3 is 16 amino acids long. The CDR3 sequence is CASSVPDRGRLTEAFF. The CDR3 DNA follows: TGTGCCAGCAGTGTCCCCGACAGGGGGCGCCTTACTGAAGCTTTCTTT.

This rearrangement joins TRBV7-9 to TRBJ1-1; D is ambiguous. The CDR3 is made up of 14 amino acids. Per the germline V gene, CDR1 is SEHNR and CDR2 is FQNEAQ (reference sequence). The V and J ends lost 5 bases and 0 bases respectively, with 10 bases between them. CDR3 protein: CASSPRVMNTEAFF. DNA for the CDR3: TGTGCCAGCAGCCCCCGGGTAATGAACACTGAAGCTTTCTTT.

V usage is TRBV3-1 (or the pseudogene TRBV3-2) and J usage is TRBJ1-1; no definite D call. Trimming shortened V by 0 bases and J by 1 base, and 6 bases separated the two germline ends. CDR3 length equals 14 residues. The V gene's germline CDR1 is LGHDT and CDR2 YNNKEL (reference sequence). The CDR3 is CASSQDIKNTEAFF. The CDR3 nucleotides are TGTGCCAGCAGCCAAGATATCAAGAACACTGAAGCTTTCTTT.

This clone has just one count. The chain combines TRBV6-1 with TRBJ1-5; D is perhaps TRBD1 (5 bases). Trimming left V 4 bases short and J 0 bases short, with 13 bases between. CDR1 is MNHNS and CDR2 is SASEGT in the germline V gene. CDR3 size: 16 residues. The CDR3 region is CASSVPYRNSNQPQHF. The CDR3 DNA is TGTGCCAGCAGTGTCCCCTACAGGAATAGCAATCAGCCCCAGCATTTT.

The V and J genes are TRBV3-1 (or the pseudogene TRBV3-2) and TRBJ1-1; a weak D match, TRBD1 (6 bases). Deletions cut 5 bases from V and 0 bases from J, with 10 bases between. The CDR3 spans 14 residues. Germline V gives CDR1 LGHDT, CDR2 YNNKEL (reference sequence). The chain's CDR3 is CASSSQGMNTEAFF. In nucleotides, the CDR3 is TGTGCCAGCAGCTCGCAGGGGATGAACACTGAAGCTTTCTTT.

The chain links TRBV13 to TRBJ1-3; a possible D gene is TRBD1 (6 bases). Germline V gives CDR1 PRHDT, CDR2 FYEKMQ (reference sequence). Between the trimmed V and J ends, which lost 5 bases and 0 bases, there was a span of 11 bases. The CDR3 length is 15 residues. The CDR3 DNA reads as TGTGCCAGCAGCGACACAGGGATCTCTGGAAACACCATATATTTT. Translation gives CASSDTGISGNTIYF.

The CDR3 loop is CASSLAGNTQYF. The CDR3 DNA sequence: TGTGCCAGCAGCCTAGCGGGGAATACGCAGTATTTT. The chain joins TRBV7-3 to TRBJ2-3; 9 nucleotides line up with TRBD2. V was pared by 5 bases and J by 7 bases, with 1 base of the junction left unmatched. There are 12 residues in the CDR3. CDR1 is SGHTA and CDR2 is FQGTGA in the germline V gene.

The J gene is TRBJ1-1, the V gene TRBV27; 10 bases align to TRBD1. Germline V gene data show CDR1 as MNHEY and CDR2 as SMNVEV (reference sequence). This CDR3 spans 14 amino acids. V lost 5 bases and J lost 6; bases outside the gene matches: 6. CDR3 region: CASSPPGQGAEAFF. DNA for the CDR3: TGTGCCAGCAGTCCCCCCGGACAGGGGGCTGAAGCTTTCTTT.

The rearrangement links TRBV5-6 to TRBJ2-3, with D possibly being TRBD1 (6 bases). CDR3 size: 15 residues. The V end lost 2 bases, the J end lost 0 bases, and 10 bases lay between the germline ends. The germline CDR1 and CDR2 sequences are SGHDT and YYEEEE. CDR3 loop: CASSFRTASTDTQYF. The CDR3 nucleotides read TGTGCCAGCAGCTTCAGGACAGCTAGCACAGATACGCAGTATTTT.

The rearrangement uses TRBV4-2 and TRBJ1-6, with D possibly matching TRBD1 (5 bases). V was cut by 0 bases and J by 0 bases, with 15 bases left in between. This CDR3 region has 19 residues. The germline V gene encodes CDR1 LGHNA and CDR2 YNFKEQ. The CDR3 region is CASSQEGQQGISYNSPLHF. DNA of the CDR3: TGTGCCAGCAGCCAAGAGGGTCAGCAGGGCATCTCCTATAATTCACCCCTCCACTTT.

This chain uses TRBV30 with TRBJ1-3; D is uncertain. The CDR3 contains 16 residues. V lost 0 bases and J lost 0, with 12 bases in between. CDR1 is GTSNPN, CDR2 SVGIG, per germline (reference sequence). CDR3 sequence (DNA): TGTGCCTGGAGTGTAGGTGCCGGTTTCTCTGGAAACACCATATATTTT. Protein product: CAWSVGAGFSGNTIYF.

This rearrangement joins TRBV11-2 to TRBJ2-3; 10 nucleotides match TRBD2. The CDR3 loop spans 16 amino acids. Germline values: CDR1 SGHAT, CDR2 FQNNGV. The junction had 5 bases not matched to a gene; V was cut back by 5 bases and J by 0 bases. DNA of the CDR3: TGTGCCAGCAGCCTTACTAGCGGGGTTAGCACAGATACGCAGTATTTT. As protein: CASSLTSGVSTDTQYF.

The chain carries TRBV6-4 and TRBJ2-2; 10 bases match TRBD1. Per germline, CDR1 MRHNA and CDR2 SNTAGT. The V segment lost 7 bases and the J segment 6 bases; nucleotides outside the gene matches: 5. The CDR3 sequence is 14 residues long. The CDR3 here is CASTPGQGSGELFF. The CDR3 nucleotides read TGTGCCAGCACCCCGGGACAGGGGTCCGGGGAGCTGTTTTTT.

In this sample, this clone turned up once. This chain links TRBV4-1 with TRBJ1-1; D is possibly TRBD1 (6 bases). V gave up 5 bases and J gave up 0 bases, with 16 bases separating them. Germline assignment: CDR1 MGHRA and CDR2 YSYEKL. The CDR3 contains 16 residues. DNA for the CDR3: TGCGCCAGCAGCAGGCTCGGGGGGCGCATGAACACTGAAGCTTTCTTT. It translates to CASSRLGGRMNTEAFF.

V gene TRBV4-1 combines with J gene TRBJ2-3; D is ambiguous. The V end was cut by 0 bases, the J end by 4 bases, with 11 bases between. The CDR3 totals 15 residues. Germline V gene data show CDR1 as MGHRA and CDR2 as YSYEKL. The CDR3 region has the DNA TGCGCCAGCAGCCAAGATTGGCAGGAAGCAGATACGCAGTATTTT. Translation gives CASSQDWQEADTQYF.

V is TRBV6-1 and J is TRBJ2-3; 9 nucleotides match TRBD2. The CDR3 loop spans 13 amino acids. V shed 1 base, J shed 13 bases, and the junction held 6 bases outside the gene matches. Germline CDR1 and CDR2: MNHNS and SASEGT. CDR3 amino acids: CASSEVRLAEKYF. DNA of the CDR3: TGTGCCAGCAGTGAAGTACGACTAGCGGAGAAGTATTTT.

The sample holds one count of this clone. The chain carries TRBV28 and TRBJ1-2, with D possibly TRBD1 on 6 matching bases. Germline values: CDR1 MDHEN, CDR2 SYDVKM. Trimming removed 6 bases from V and 2 bases from J, with 13 bases in between. The CDR3 runs 14 residues. The CDR3 sequence: CASRGAPRNYGYTF. The DNA for the CDR3 is TGTGCCAGCAGGGGGGCCCCGAGGAACTATGGCTACACCTTC.

This clone was seen only once. CDR3 loop: CAISDRQGKYGYTF. The DNA of the CDR3 is TGTGCCATCAGTGACCGACAGGGTAAATATGGCTACACCTTC. The chain carries TRBV10-3 and TRBJ1-2; 7 bases are a match to TRBD1. With V trimmed by 3 bases and J by 5 bases, 6 bases remained unmatched. Germline V gives CDR1 ENHRY, CDR2 SYGVKD. There are 14 residues in the CDR3.

The chain couples TRBV6-5 to TRBJ2-6; 8 nucleotides line up with TRBD2. The J segment lost 2 bases and the V segment lost 8 bases, leaving 5 bases of the junction unmatched. Germline V lookup: CDR1 MNHEY, CDR2 SVGAGI. The CDR3 runs 15 residues. This CDR3 is CASLLSGAGANVLTF. In DNA, the CDR3 is TGTGCCAGCCTTCTTAGCGGGGCTGGGGCCAACGTCCTGACTTTC.

In this sample, this clone turned up once. The chain carries TRBV9 and TRBJ1-1; weak D call: TRBD1 (5 bases). This CDR3 contains 17 residues. Germline CDR1 is SGDLS and CDR2 is YYNGEE. Trimming shortened V by 0 bases and J by 1 base, and 16 bases separated the two germline ends. This CDR3 is CASSVATSGGWNTEAFF. CDR3 coding DNA: TGTGCCAGCAGCGTAGCTACCTCGGGGGGTTGGAACACTGAAGCTTTCTTT.

The CDR3 DNA follows: TGTGCCAGCAGCCCGCGTGGGGCGGGGGCAAACACCGGGGAGCTGTTTTTT. Protein: CASSPRGAGANTGELFF. The chain couples TRBV7-6 to TRBJ2-2, with D possibly being TRBD2 (7 bases). Germline CDR1 reads SGHVS; CDR2 reads FNYEAQ. V lost 5 bases and J 2 bases, leaving 18 bases between the germline ends. The CDR3 is 17 amino acids. Together with reference TRBV7-6 and TRBJ2-2, the CDR3 gives the full variable domain: GAGVSQSPRYKVTKRGQDVALRCDPISGHVSLYWYRQALGQGPEFLTYFNYEAQQDKSGLPNDRFSAERPEGSISTLTIQRTEQRDSAMYRCASSPRGAGANTGELFFGEGSRLTVL.

The genes are TRBV19 and TRBJ2-1, with D perhaps TRBD2 (6 bases). Germline loops: CDR1 LNHDA, CDR2 SQIVND (reference sequence). V lost 5 bases and J lost 7, with 12 bases in between. The CDR3 has 13 residues. CDR3 region: CASSPTSKNEQFF. CDR3 DNA: TGTGCCAGTAGTCCTACTAGCAAGAATGAGCAGTTCTTC.

V is TRBV7-9 and J is TRBJ2-2; 9 nucleotides align to TRBD1. Germline values: CDR1 SEHNR, CDR2 FQNEAQ (reference sequence). Trimming at V came to 2 bases and at J to 5 bases, leaving 3 bases not matched to a gene. This CDR3 spans 15 amino acids. Written as DNA, the CDR3 is TGTGCCAGCAGCTTACGGGACAGGGAAACCGGGGAGCTGTTTTTT. Translating it yields CASSLRDRETGELFF.

The chain links TRBV11-2 to TRBJ1-2; unclear D gene. V gave up 5 bases and J gave up 1 base, with 8 bases separating them. Germline CDR1 and CDR2: SGHAT and FQNNGV. This CDR3 spans 13 amino acids. CDR3 loop: CASSPDLNYGYTF. The CDR3 nucleotides are TGTGCCAGCAGCCCCGACCTTAACTATGGCTACACCTTC. The full variable domain, rest sourced from reference TRBV11-2 and TRBJ1-2, is EAGVAQSPRYKIIEKRQSVAFWCNPISGHATLYWYQQILGQGPKLLIQFQNNGVVDDSQLPKDRFSAERLKGVDSTLKIQPAKLEDSAVYLCASSPDLNYGYTFGSGTRLTVV.

J is TRBJ2-7 and V is TRBV3-1 (or the pseudogene TRBV3-2); 7 nucleotides align to TRBD1. Germline CDR1 is LGHDT and CDR2 is YNNKEL (reference sequence). V was pared by 1 base and J by 2 bases, with 11 bases of the junction left unmatched. The CDR3 is 17 residues long. CDR3 DNA sequence: TGTGCCAGCAGCCAAGGCGTATTGGGGCAGGGGGCCTACGAGCAGTACTTC. It encodes CASSQGVLGQGAYEQYF.